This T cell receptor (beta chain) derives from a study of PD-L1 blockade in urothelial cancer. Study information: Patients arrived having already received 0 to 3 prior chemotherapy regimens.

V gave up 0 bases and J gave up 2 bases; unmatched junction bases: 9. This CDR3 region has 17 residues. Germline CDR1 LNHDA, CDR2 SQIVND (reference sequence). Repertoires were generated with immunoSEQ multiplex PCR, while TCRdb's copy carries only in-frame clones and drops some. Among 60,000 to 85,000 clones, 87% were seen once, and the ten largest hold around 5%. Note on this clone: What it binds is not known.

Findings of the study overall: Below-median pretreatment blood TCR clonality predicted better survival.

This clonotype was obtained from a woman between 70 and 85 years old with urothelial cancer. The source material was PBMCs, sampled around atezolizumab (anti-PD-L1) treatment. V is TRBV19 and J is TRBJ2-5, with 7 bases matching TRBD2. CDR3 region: CASSIDLGGGSQETQYF. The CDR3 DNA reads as TGTGCCAGTAGTATAGATCTGGGCGGCGGGAGTCAAGAGACCCAGTACTTC.